These 12 T cell receptor beta chains originate from one sample sequenced in a study of T cells expressing NK-cell markers. TCRdb reanalyzed the 5' RACE reads, giving one entry per CDR3 protein sequence and no DNA. The sample table includes 400,000 or so distinct CDR3 sequences. What was sequenced was blood T cells: a sorted CD56 or NKG2C T cell subset, CD4+ or CD8+ T cells, or bulk PBMC T cells (not recorded which). All receptors derive from a woman aged 45 to 65 in good health.

The gene calls are TRBV30 and TRBJ2-1. The germline gives CDR1 GTSNPN, CDR2 SVGIG (reference sequence). The CDR3 runs 13 residues. The CDR3 spells CAWSRGLINEQFF.

The genes are TRBV19 and TRBJ2-5. Germline assignment: CDR1 LNHDA and CDR2 SQIVND (reference sequence). This CDR3 is built from 13 residues. The CDR3 loop reads CASSIAVGETQYF. Using reference TRBV19 and TRBJ2-5 for the parts outside the CDR3, the full variable domain is DGGITQSPKYLFRKEGQNVTLSCEQNLNHDAMYWYRQDPGQGLRLIYYSQIVNDFQKGDIAEGYSVSREKKESFPLTVTSAQKNPTAFYLCASSIAVGETQYFGPGTRLLVL.

The rearrangement uses TRBV9 and TRBJ2-1; checking the TCRdb D call of TRBD1 is not possible without DNA. This CDR3 spans 17 amino acids. Germline-derived CDR1 and CDR2 are SGDLS and YYNGEE. CDR3 residues: CASSIRGAGDAYNEQFF.

The chain carries TRBV12-3 or TRBV12-4 and TRBJ1-4; TCRdb names TRBD1, which stays unverified in the absence of DNA. There are 16 residues in the CDR3. The CDR3 sequence: CASSLNRGSLSEKLFF.

The CDR3 sequence is CSAREDFRQGAFNYGYTF. This chain joins TRBV20-1 and TRBJ1-2; the D call of TRBD1 rests on TCRdb alone, since no DNA is present to check it. The CDR3 contains 18 residues. Per the germline V gene, CDR1 is DFQATT and CDR2 is SNEGSKA (reference sequence).

The V gene is TRBV10-3, the J gene TRBJ1-3; the TRBD1 assignment by TCRdb is unverifiable without DNA. The CDR3 consists of 16 residues. Germline V lookup: CDR1 ENHRY, CDR2 SYGVKD. CDR3: CAISFGQGSSGNTIYF.

The chain combines TRBV15 with TRBJ2-5; as DNA is missing, the TRBD1 call by TCRdb cannot be tested. Germline V lookup: CDR1 LNHNV, CDR2 YYDKDF (reference sequence). The CDR3 consists of 15 residues. The CDR3 reads CATSRGTGSGETQYF.

The chain is built from TRBV21-1 and TRBJ2-2. TRBV21-1 constitutes a pseudogene. The CDR3 runs to 14 residues. CDR3 protein: CASSIILNTGELFF.

V usage is TRBV5-5 and J usage is TRBJ1-5; TCRdb returns TRBD1, unconfirmable since there is no DNA. The CDR3 runs 16 residues. The germline V gene encodes CDR1 SGHKS and CDR2 YYEKEE (reference sequence). CDR3 residues: CASSLMGGDSNQPQHF.

CDR3 loop: CSARGQTGVYEQFF. The chain uses TRBV20-1 and TRBJ2-1; absent DNA, TCRdb's TRBD1 call cannot be checked. The CDR3 runs to 14 residues. The germline CDR1 and CDR2 sequences are DFQATT and SNEGSKA (reference sequence).

The chain combines TRBV27 with TRBJ2-3; TCRdb picks TRBD2, but there is no DNA to check that call. CDR1 and CDR2 (germline): MNHEY, SMNVEV (reference sequence). The CDR3 covers 17 residues. Here the CDR3 reads CASSLRSGRASSDTQYF.

The gene calls are TRBV7-8 and TRBJ1-2; the D gene TCRdb calls, TRBD1, cannot be checked with no DNA. Germline V CDR1 and CDR2: SGHVS, FQNEAQ. This CDR3 is 15 amino acids long. The CDR3: CASSTDRETNYGYTF. Full variable domain (remainder filled in from reference TRBV7-8 and TRBJ1-2): GAGVSQSPRYKVAKRGQDVALRCDPISGHVSLFWYQQALGQGPEFLTYFQNEAQLDKSGLPSDRFFAERPEGSVSTLKIQRTQQEDSAVYLCASSTDRETNYGYTFGSGTRLTVV.